The 10 T cell receptor beta chains below all came from one sample that was sequenced in a study of vaccination effects on CD4 cells after COVID-19. Here immunoSEQ multiplex PCR was the method, and the copy in TCRdb shows in-frame clones only, minus some. The data hold 30,000 or so clones, with about 70% observed a single time. These receptors' antigens are unknown. Having been cultured for 9 to 11 days, the cells underwent CD4+ T cell isolation. The sequencing used CD4+ T cells from PBMCs cultured without peptide, collected before COVID-19 vaccination. These TCRs come from a human donor who received a COVID-19 vaccine.

This clone was recorded a few times. This chain links TRBV5-6 with TRBJ2-3; D gene ambiguous. Germline-derived CDR1 and CDR2 are SGHDT and YYEEEE. Trimming shortened V by 3 bases and J by 3 bases, and 17 bases separated the two germline ends. The CDR3 loop spans 16 amino acids. The CDR3 region is CASSSPTKGGTDTQYF. The CDR3 nucleotides are TGTGCCAGCAGCTCACCGACGAAGGGTGGAACAGATACGCAGTATTTT.

The chain uses TRBV7-8 and TRBJ2-3, with 8 bases lining up with TRBD1. This CDR3 region has 15 residues. CDR1 and CDR2 from the germline V gene are SGHVS and FQNEAQ. V lost 8 bases to trimming and J lost 3 bases; unmatched junction nucleotides: 10. The CDR3 DNA is TGTGCCAGCGAGAGCAGGGGGCGAAGTACAGATACGCAGTATTTT. This translates into CASESRGRSTDTQYF.

The chain is built from TRBV6-1 and TRBJ2-7; D is ambiguous. The length of the CDR3 is 12 residues. CDR1 and CDR2 (germline): MNHNS, SASEGT. Trimming cost V 0 bases and J 2 bases, with 2 bases left between them. CDR3 DNA: TGTGCCAGCAGTGAAGCCACCTACGAGCAGTACTTC. Amino acid sequence: CASSEATYEQYF.

Here the CDR3 reads CASSYSRDQGLKQYF. The CDR3 nucleotides are TGTGCCAGCAGTTACTCTAGGGACCAGGGGCTTAAGCAGTACTTC. The J gene is TRBJ2-7, the V gene TRBV6-5, with D maybe TRBD1 (6 bases). Trimming took off 0 bases at V and 8 bases at J, with 17 bases between the two ends. The CDR3 extends over 15 amino acids. The germline gives CDR1 MNHEY, CDR2 SVGAGI.

The CDR3 region has the DNA TGTGCCTGGAGCGAGGACAGGGGATCCTACAATGAGCAGTTCTTC. Its translation is CAWSEDRGSYNEQFF. The V and J genes are TRBV30 and TRBJ2-1; 9 bases line up with TRBD1. The CDR3 extends over 15 amino acids. Trimming removed 3 bases from V and 1 base from J; junction bases left unmatched: 4. Germline V gene sequence: CDR1 GTSNPN, CDR2 SVGIG (reference sequence).

The rearrangement uses TRBV24-1 and TRBJ2-5; 7 nucleotides align to TRBD2. J lost 1 base, V lost 3 bases, and 7 bases had no gene match. The CDR3 spans 16 residues. The germline V gene has CDR1 KGHDR and CDR2 SFDVKD. The CDR3 protein is CATSDVPSGGQETQYF. In DNA form, the CDR3 reads TGTGCCACCAGTGATGTTCCTAGCGGAGGCCAAGAGACCCAGTACTTC.

Here the CDR3 reads CASSTDRAGAGELFF. For the CDR3, the DNA is TGTGCCAGCAGCACGGACAGGGCGGGAGCCGGGGAGCTGTTTTTT. The genes are TRBV2 and TRBJ2-2; tentatively, D is TRBD1 (8 bases). Germline assignment: CDR1 SNHLY and CDR2 FYNNEI. The V and J ends lost 6 bases and 6 bases respectively, with 17 bases between them. This CDR3 is built from 15 residues.

The chain uses TRBV5-4 and TRBJ1-1; maybe TRBD1 (5 bases). Germline V CDR1 and CDR2: SGHNT, YYREEE (reference sequence). The CDR3 loop spans 18 amino acids. V shed 4 bases and J shed 3 bases, with 25 bases lying between them. Here the CDR3 DNA reads TGTGCCAGCAGCCCGGGGTCGGGCAGGGTGAGTGAGTACACTGAAGCTTTCTTT. This codes for CASSPGSGRVSEYTEAFF. Full variable domain (rest looked up from reference TRBV5-4 and TRBJ1-1): ETGVTQSPTHLIKTRGQQVTLRCSSQSGHNTVSWYQQALGQGPQFIFQYYREEENGRGNFPPRFSGLQFPNYSSELNVNALELDDSALYLCASSPGSGRVSEYTEAFFGQGTRLTVV.

The chain is built from TRBV5-1 and TRBJ2-5; D perhaps matches TRBD2 (6 bases). V shed 6 bases and J shed 2 bases, with 14 bases lying between them. Per germline, CDR1 SGHRS and CDR2 YFSETQ. This CDR3 region has 14 residues. CDR3 nucleotides: TGCGCCAGCACCCTCTCGGCGGGGCAAGAGACCCAGTACTTC. This sequence encodes CASTLSAGQETQYF.

The rearrangement uses TRBV14 and TRBJ1-6, with D perhaps TRBD1 (5 bases). The V gene's germline CDR1 is SGHDN and CDR2 FVKESK. Deletions cut 5 bases from V and 9 bases from J, with 14 bases between. This CDR3 region has 14 residues. The CDR3 loop reads CASSIFPGSSPLHF. DNA for the CDR3: TGTGCCAGCAGCATTTTCCCAGGGAGTTCACCCCTCCACTTT. Drawing the rest from reference TRBV14 and TRBJ1-6, the complete variable domain is EAGVTQFPSHSVIEKGQTVTLRCDPISGHDNLYWYRRVMGKEIKFLLHFVKESKQDESGMPNNRFLAERTGGTYSTLKVQPAELEDSGVYFCASSIFPGSSPLHFGNGTRLTVT.